Below are 11 T cell receptor beta chains sequenced from a single sample in a study of T cells in Graves' hyperthyroidism and ophthalmopathy. There were TCR beta CDR3 regions amplified from RNA transcripts. Primed by the HTBI set, a first-round RT-PCR was run on the TCR CDR3. TCRdb ran MiXCR on the multiplex PCR reads and lists one entry per CDR3 protein. The sample consists of 480,000 or so distinct CDR3 sequences, approximately 14% of them appearing once. Specimen: blood. The receptors shown here come from a woman under 30 with Graves' hyperthyroidism.

This clonotype has just a few counts. The J gene is TRBJ1-3, the V gene TRBV19; maybe TRBD1 (5 bases). The CDR3 totals 14 residues. Germline CDR1 is LNHDA and CDR2 is SQIVND (reference sequence). Trimming cost V 3 bases and J 5 bases, with 11 bases left between them. The CDR3: CASSMRQIRNTIYF. CDR3 bases: TGTGCCAGTAGTATGCGACAGATTCGAAACACCATATATTTT. The variable domain in full, completed from reference TRBV19 and TRBJ1-3, reads DGGITQSPKYLFRKEGQNVTLSCEQNLNHDAMYWYRQDPGQGLRLIYYSQIVNDFQKGDIAEGYSVSREKKESFPLTVTSAQKNPTAFYLCASSMRQIRNTIYFGEGSWLTVV.

This clonotype showed up many times. This chain uses TRBV20-1 with TRBJ2-7; D is possibly TRBD2 (6 bases). The CDR3 runs to 13 residues. Germline CDR1 reads DFQATT; CDR2 reads SNEGSKA (reference sequence). The V end was cut by 6 bases, the J end by 3 bases, with 15 bases between. The CDR3 coding sequence is TGCAGTGCAACACCGGGACTGATCTACGAGCAGTACGTC. Protein product: CSATPGLIYEQYV.

J is TRBJ2-4 and V is TRBV20-1; D remains ambiguous. CDR1 is DFQATT and CDR2 is SNEGSKA in the germline V gene (reference sequence). V dropped 6 bases and J dropped 0 bases, with 18 bases sitting between them. The CDR3 is 16 residues long. In DNA, the CDR3 is TGCAGTGCCAGGCCCTCGAACGACCTAGCCAAAAACATTCAGTACTTC. Translated, it gives CSARPSNDLAKNIQYF.

This clonotype was counted ten times or more. This chain uses TRBV2 with TRBJ1-5; tentative D call: TRBD1 (5 bases). Germline V gene lookup returns CDR1 SNHLY and CDR2 FYNNEI. This CDR3 is built from 16 residues. V lost 6 bases and J lost 4, with 19 bases in between. CDR3 region: CASRKGAQVLNQPQHF. CDR3 DNA sequence: TGTGCCAGCAGGAAAGGGGCGCAGGTACTTAATCAGCCCCAGCATTTT.

The chain employs TRBV14 and TRBJ2-7; no clear D. The CDR3 sequence is 16 residues long. Germline V gene sequence: CDR1 SGHDN, CDR2 FVKESK. The V end lost 0 bases, the J end lost 2 bases, and 14 bases lay between the germline ends. The DNA for the CDR3 is TGTGCCAGCAGCCAAGATTCGTTGGGTTTGACCTACGAGCAGTACTTC. Translating it yields CASSQDSLGLTYEQYF.

This clonotype was recorded many times. The rearrangement joins TRBV7-9 to TRBJ2-1; 14 bases map to TRBD2. Losses at the gene ends were 2 bases for V and 4 bases for J; bases not matched to a gene: 13. CDR1 and CDR2 from the germline V gene are SEHNR and FQNEAQ (reference sequence). CDR3 length equals 20 residues. The CDR3 DNA reads TGTGCCAGCAGCTTATGGGGGCGACTAGCGGGAGGGTCGGGTTACAATGAGCAGTTCTTC. Protein: CASSLWGRLAGGSGYNEQFF. The full variable domain, its missing parts supplied by reference TRBV7-9 and TRBJ2-1, is DTGVSQNPRHKITKRGQNVTFRCDPISEHNRLYWYRQTLGQGPEFLTYFQNEAQLEKSRLLSDRFSAERPKGSFSTLEIQRTEQGDSAMYLCASSLWGRLAGGSGYNEQFFGPGTRLTVL.

For this clonotype: A much larger clone sits a single nucleotide away, making a read error possible. The rearrangement links TRBV10-3 to TRBJ1-3; TRBD1 aligns across 7 bases. The CDR3 runs 13 residues. Germline V CDR1 and CDR2: ENHRY, SYGVKD. CDR3 loop: CTTSTGFGNTIYF. The CDR3 DNA is TGTACCACCTCGACAGGGTTCGGAAACACCATATATTTT.

This clonotype was observed many times. The chain has TRBV6-1 and TRBJ2-7, with 9 nucleotides matching TRBD1. Per the germline V gene, CDR1 is MNHNS and CDR2 is SASEGT. After removal of 7 bases from V and 3 bases from J, the junction contained 7 bases not matched to a gene. The CDR3 is made up of 14 amino acids. The CDR3 here is CASKRTGENYEQYF. Written as DNA, the CDR3 is TGTGCCAGCAAGAGGACAGGGGAGAACTACGAGCAGTACTTC.

The table lists this clonotype with a few counts. CDR3 amino acids: CASSPQLGNTQYF. CDR3 DNA: TGTGCCAGCAGCCCCCAACTAGGAAATACGCAGTATTTT. The V call is TRBV9, the J call TRBJ2-3; D is perhaps TRBD2 (5 bases). The V gene's germline CDR1 is SGDLS and CDR2 YYNGEE. The CDR3 extends over 13 amino acids. V dropped 4 bases and J dropped 7 bases, with 13 bases sitting between them.

This clonotype turned up a few times. This rearrangement joins TRBV6-5 to TRBJ1-3, with 7 bases fitting TRBD1. With 4 bases clipped from V and 2 bases from J, the junction kept 11 bases outside the gene matches. Looked up from germline, CDR1 is MNHEY and CDR2 is SVGAGI. The CDR3 runs to 17 residues. The CDR3 nucleotides are TGTGCCAGCAGTTTCCAAACTACGACAGGGACTGGAAACACCATATATTTT. As protein: CASSFQTTTGTGNTIYF.

This clonotype was detected ten times or more. This chain links TRBV27 with TRBJ2-3; D may be TRBD2 (6 bases). CDR3 size: 15 residues. Germline V gene sequence: CDR1 MNHEY, CDR2 SMNVEV (reference sequence). Between the trimmed V and J ends, which lost 3 bases and 5 bases, there was a span of 15 bases. The chain's CDR3 is CASSFERARGDTQYF. CDR3 bases: TGTGCCAGCAGTTTTGAGCGGGCCCGGGGAGATACGCAGTATTTT.